This TCR beta chain appears in the sequencing data of a study of T cells in Graves' hyperthyroidism and ophthalmopathy. To note about this clonotype: Its antigen is not identified.

The V segment lost 5 bases and the J segment 1 base; nucleotides outside the gene matches: 7. The germline gives CDR1 SEHNR, CDR2 FQNEAQ (reference sequence). This CDR3 has 15 residues. Amplified regions were TCR beta CDR3 sequences from RNA transcripts. Carried out on the TCR CDR3, a first-round RT-PCR used the HTBI primer set. TCRdb reprocessed the multiplex PCR reads via MiXCR and lists one record per CDR3 protein. The repertoire has about 700,000 distinct CDR3 sequences, roughly 46% of them found once; the top ten carry less than 9%. Not enrolled were patients with uncontrolled infection, other autoimmune disease, pregnancy or lactation. Findings of the study overall: Ophthalmopathy was separated from stable hyperthyroidism by a 13 V-J model.

The receptor was isolated from an adult man with Graves' disease, either hyperthyroidism or ophthalmopathy (not recorded which). Sequenced: peripheral blood or thyroid tissue (not recorded which). The gene calls are TRBV7-9 and TRBJ2-7, with 8 bases aligning to TRBD1. Here the CDR3 DNA reads TGTGCCAGCAGCGTGGACAGGGCCGGGTCCTACGAGCAGTACTTC. Protein product: CASSVDRAGSYEQYF.